Each of the 20 T cell receptor beta chains below was sequenced from the same sample in a study of blood T cell repertoires in COVID-19. Assay used: immunoSEQ multiplex PCR; TCRdb lists only in-frame clones, some missing. The table has roughly 80,000 clones, over 70% seen once; the top ten hold 5.8%. The sample taken for sequencing was peripheral blood. The receptors were sampled from a man in his fifties or sixties with active COVID-19.

This clone was observed once. V and J are TRBV7-9 and TRBJ2-7; TRBD1 aligns across 8 bases. Germline assignment: CDR1 SEHNR and CDR2 FQNEAQ (reference sequence). The CDR3 consists of 15 residues. Trimming removed 4 bases from V and 3 bases from J; junction bases left unmatched: 8. The CDR3 loop is CASSSTGTGGYEQYF. CDR3 bases: TGTGCCAGCAGCTCCACTGGGACAGGCGGCTACGAGCAGTACTTC.

This sequence joins TRBV29-1 and TRBJ2-1; 11 bases line up with TRBD2. The CDR3 extends over 13 amino acids. The ends lost 8 bases at V and 4 bases at J; junction bases unmatched: 4. Germline-derived CDR1 and CDR2 are SQVTM and ANQGSEA. In DNA form, the CDR3 reads TGCAGCCCGGGACTAGCGGAATACAATGAGCAGTTCTTC. Its translation: CSPGLAEYNEQFF.

V usage is TRBV30 and J usage is TRBJ2-3, with D maybe TRBD2 (5 bases). Between the trimmed V and J ends, which lost 2 bases and 6 bases, there was a span of 18 bases. The germline CDR1 and CDR2 sequences are GTSNPN and SVGIG (reference sequence). CDR3 length equals 15 residues. CDR3 residues: CAWSPRTGLADTQYF. DNA of the CDR3: TGTGCCTGGAGTCCCCGGACCGGACTCGCGGATACGCAGTATTTT.

The chain has TRBV10-1 and TRBJ2-1, with D tentatively TRBD1 (6 bases). The CDR3 has 16 residues. Germline values: CDR1 WNHNN, CDR2 SYGVQD (reference sequence). The germline V and J ends were trimmed by 7 bases and 2 bases, with 18 bases remaining between them. The DNA for the CDR3 is TGCGCCAGCAATCCTATGGTGGGGGCCCCCTACAATGAGCAGTTCTTC. Protein product: CASNPMVGAPYNEQFF.

The chain's CDR3 is CASSKGSGRSGELFF. In DNA, the CDR3 is TGTGCCAGCAGCAAGGGGAGCGGGAGGTCCGGGGAGCTGTTTTTT. The chain is built from TRBV7-3 and TRBJ2-2, with TRBD2 matching over 9 bases. The junction had 7 bases not matched to a gene; V was cut back by 5 bases and J by 6 bases. The CDR3 contains 15 residues. CDR1 SGHTA and CDR2 FQGTGA come from the germline V gene. Filled out from reference TRBV7-3 and TRBJ2-2, the complete variable domain reads GAGVSQTPSNKVTEKGKYVELRCDPISGHTALYWYRQSLGQGPEFLIYFQGTGAADDSGLPNDRFFAVRPEGSVSTLKIQRTERGDSAVYLCASSKGSGRSGELFFGEGSRLTVL.

The chain is built from TRBV27 and TRBJ2-3, with 12 bases aligning to TRBD2. V lost 5 bases and J lost 9; bases outside the gene matches: 18. CDR1 and CDR2 from the germline V gene are MNHEY and SMNVEV (reference sequence). The CDR3 has 18 residues. CDR3 residues: CASSPWTSGVPIQGTQYF. DNA of the CDR3: TGTGCCAGCAGTCCATGGACTAGCGGGGTCCCTATCCAGGGCACGCAGTATTTT.

This chain joins TRBV4-1 and TRBJ1-5; a possible D gene is TRBD1 (5 bases). The CDR3 sequence is 14 residues long. V dropped 5 bases and J dropped 6 bases, with 14 bases sitting between them. Germline assignment: CDR1 MGHRA and CDR2 YSYEKL. CDR3 sequence (DNA): TGCGCCAGCAGCATAAGGCAGGGAACTCAGCCCCAGCATTTT. Translated, it gives CASSIRQGTQPQHF.

This clone was detected only once. This chain links TRBV18 with TRBJ1-4; 7 bases agree with TRBD1. In germline, CDR1 is KGHSH, CDR2 LQKENI. CDR3 length: 13 residues. V dropped 6 bases and J dropped 6; count of bases not matched to a gene: 4. The CDR3 loop reads CASSYGQDEKLFF. DNA of the CDR3: TGTGCCAGCTCTTACGGACAGGATGAAAAACTGTTTTTT.

The chain recombines TRBV2 with TRBJ2-2; D is possibly TRBD1 (5 bases). Germline V CDR1 and CDR2: SNHLY, FYNNEI. The CDR3 covers 14 residues. V shed 3 bases and J shed 3 bases, with 8 bases lying between them. This CDR3 reads CASSDRQYTGELFF. CDR3 nucleotide sequence: TGTGCCAGCAGTGATAGACAGTACACCGGGGAGCTGTTTTTT.

This clone was detected only a few times. The rearrangement joins TRBV9 to TRBJ1-3, with D uncertain. This CDR3 has 14 residues. Germline V gives CDR1 SGDLS, CDR2 YYNGEE. The V and J ends lost 3 bases and 4 bases respectively, with 11 bases between them. CDR3 bases: TGTGCCAGCAGCGACGGACTCACGGGAAACACCATATATTTT. Its translation is CASSDGLTGNTIYF.

V is TRBV5-1 and J is TRBJ2-5; the D gene is possibly TRBD1 (6 bases). In germline, CDR1 is SGHRS, CDR2 YFSETQ. V was clipped by 0 bases and J by 2 bases, with 8 bases between them. CDR3 size: 14 residues. In DNA form, the CDR3 reads TGCGCCAGCAGCTTGGTGGACAGTCAAGAGACCCAGTACTTC. Residues: CASSLVDSQETQYF.

This clone was observed a few times. The chain uses TRBV28 and TRBJ1-5, with D possibly matching TRBD1 (5 bases). Germline V CDR1 and CDR2: MDHEN, SYDVKM. With 6 bases removed from V and 2 bases from J, the gap between germline ends came to 11 bases. This CDR3 is built from 14 residues. DNA of the CDR3: TGTGCCAGCAGGCGGGACCGCCGCAATCAGCCCCAGCATTTT. This translates into CASRRDRRNQPQHF.

The CDR3, as DNA: TGTGCCAGCAGCGTAGGCGGCTCCTCACCCCTCCACTTT. Translating it yields CASSVGGSSPLHF. V gene TRBV9 combines with J gene TRBJ1-6; no clear D gene. The CDR3 contains 13 residues. Trimming cost V 0 bases and J 10 bases, with 8 bases left between them. Germline CDR1 is SGDLS and CDR2 is YYNGEE.

This clone was seen only a few times. This chain connects TRBV9 to TRBJ2-6, with D tentatively TRBD2 (5 bases). Germline CDR1 SGDLS, CDR2 YYNGEE. The CDR3 spans 15 residues. Between the trimmed V and J ends, which lost 3 bases and 5 bases, there was a span of 12 bases. CDR3 in DNA: TGTGCCAGCAGCGAGCTGACGGGATGGGCCAACGTCCTGACTTTC. This translates into CASSELTGWANVLTF.

The V and J genes are TRBV2 and TRBJ2-5; maybe TRBD1 (6 bases). Germline CDR1 SNHLY, CDR2 FYNNEI. This CDR3 is built from 13 residues. The V end was cut by 9 bases, the J end by 3 bases, with 14 bases between. This chain's CDR3 is CARSTGFEETQYF. The CDR3 region has the DNA TGTGCCAGGAGTACAGGGTTCGAAGAGACCCAGTACTTC.

The chain uses TRBV12-3 or TRBV12-4 and TRBJ1-4, with D tentatively TRBD1 (6 bases). Trimming took off 7 bases at V and 10 bases at J, with 16 bases between the two ends. This CDR3 is 13 amino acids long. The CDR3 is CASTRIRGGKLFF. As DNA, the CDR3 is TGTGCCAGCACCCGAATCAGGGGCGGAAAACTGTTTTTT.

This sequence joins TRBV5-8 and TRBJ2-2; 9 positions agree with TRBD1. Germline CDR1 is SGHTS and CDR2 is YDEGEE. The CDR3 is 18 residues long. With V trimmed by 4 bases and J by 1 base, 11 bases remained unmatched. The DNA for the CDR3 is TGTGCCAGCAGCCCGATGGCGATGGGACAGGGGAACACCGGGGAGCTGTTTTTT. Translated, it gives CASSPMAMGQGNTGELFF.

This clone was found a few times. This sequence joins TRBV10-3 and TRBJ2-5; 10 nucleotides align to TRBD2. Losses at the gene ends were 2 bases for V and 2 bases for J; bases not matched to a gene: 2. The CDR3 has 15 residues. Per the germline V gene, CDR1 is ENHRY and CDR2 is SYGVKD. CDR3 nucleotides: TGTGCCATCAGTGAGGAACTAGCGGGGCAAGAGACCCAGTACTTC. This encodes CAISEELAGQETQYF.

The chain employs TRBV6-1 and TRBJ1-6; D not certain. Between the trimmed V and J ends, which lost 2 bases and 11 bases, there was a span of 16 bases. Germline V gene data show CDR1 as MNHNS and CDR2 as SASEGT. The CDR3 loop spans 15 amino acids. CDR3 in DNA: TGTGCCAGCAGTGAAATCGGGGAGATAAGGACACCCCTCCACTTT. This gives the protein CASSEIGEIRTPLHF.

This chain uses TRBV6-5 with TRBJ2-6; weak D call: TRBD2 (5 bases). In germline, CDR1 is MNHEY, CDR2 SVGAGI. This CDR3 contains 16 residues. Trimming pared 1 base from V and 0 bases from J, leaving 7 bases between. The CDR3 region is CASSYYGSSGANVLTF. CDR3 bases: TGTGCCAGCAGTTACTATGGGAGCTCTGGGGCCAACGTCCTGACTTTC.